This is a list of T cell receptor beta chains from one sample in a study of CD8 T cells in ankylosing spondylitis. Each CDR3 protein gets one entry after TCRdb re-called the 5' RACE reads with MiXCR. The sample shows 150,000 to 200,000 distinct CDR3 sequences, 9.5% to 13% of them seen only once. The sequencing input was blood, either unsorted or a sorted T cell fraction (not recorded which). These receptors all come from a male donor with ankylosing spondylitis or in good health (not recorded which). Both conserved end residues are part of each CDR3. A D gene is named only where the DNA matches it firmly. Size tells how often a clone was seen (once, few, many) or the class of an expanded clone, and some rows leave it out.

cdr3_length: 12; clone_size: many; v_call: TRBV20-1; d_call: .; j_call: TRBJ1-1; cdr3_aa: CSATRGNTEAFF; cdr3_nt: TGCAGTGCTACCCGAGGGAACACTGAAGCTTTCTTT
cdr3_length: 14; clone_size: many; v_call: TRBV10-3; d_call: .; j_call: TRBJ2-1; cdr3_aa: CAAGFDTSYNEQFF; cdr3_nt: TGTGCCGCCGGTTTCGACACCTCCTACAATGAGCAGTTCTTC
cdr3_length: 14; clone_size: many; v_call: TRBV5-1; d_call: TRBD2; j_call: TRBJ2-1; cdr3_aa: CASSLDSGSNEQFF; cdr3_nt: TGCGCCAGCAGCTTGGATAGCGGGAGCAATGAGCAGTTCTTC
cdr3_length: 11; clone_size: .; v_call: TRBV7-8; d_call: .; j_call: TRBJ2-3; cdr3_aa: CASSFEGTQYF; cdr3_nt: TGTGCCAGCAGCTTTGAGGGTACGCAGTATTTT
cdr3_length: 11; clone_size: many; v_call: TRBV20-1; d_call: .; j_call: TRBJ2-1; cdr3_aa: CSASPHDEQFF; cdr3_nt: TGCAGTGCTAGTCCCCATGATGAGCAGTTCTTC
cdr3_length: 13; clone_size: many; v_call: TRBV9; d_call: .; j_call: TRBJ2-5; cdr3_aa: CASSVQGEETQYF; cdr3_nt: TGTGCCAGCAGCGTACAGGGCGAAGAGACCCAGTACTTC
cdr3_length: 14; clone_size: many; v_call: TRBV6-1; d_call: TRBD1; j_call: TRBJ1-6; cdr3_aa: CASSLDRVNSPLHF; cdr3_nt: TGTGCCAGCAGTCTGGACAGGGTTAATTCACCCCTCCACTTT
cdr3_length: 13; clone_size: .; v_call: TRBV13; d_call: .; j_call: TRBJ2-7; cdr3_aa: CASSFAGTYEQYF; cdr3_nt: TGTGCCAGCAGCTTTGCGGGGACCTACGAGCAGTACTTC
cdr3_length: 15; clone_size: few; v_call: TRBV5-5; d_call: .; j_call: TRBJ1-5; cdr3_aa: CASSLAASGNQPQHF; cdr3_nt: TGTGCCAGCAGCTTGGCGGCAAGCGGCAATCAGCCCCAGCATTTT
cdr3_length: 15; clone_size: many; v_call: TRBV12-3/TRBV12-4; d_call: TRBD1; j_call: TRBJ2-1; cdr3_aa: CASTTTGGSYNEQFF; cdr3_nt: TGTGCCAGCACCACAACAGGGGGCTCCTACAATGAGCAGTTCTTC
cdr3_length: 12; clone_size: .; v_call: TRBV4-1; d_call: .; j_call: TRBJ1-2; cdr3_aa: CASSQGTDGYTF; cdr3_nt: TGCGCCAGCAGCCAAGGAACGGATGGCTACACCTTC